The 10 T cell receptor beta chains in this list originate from one sample, sequenced in a study of blood T cell repertoires in COVID-19. Data came from immunoSEQ multiplex PCR; TCRdb stores just in-frame clones and leaves some out. Here the sample spans about 300,000 clones, more than 75% being singletons. Source material: PBMCs or T cells enriched from blood (not recorded which). The receptors here all came from a man younger than 40 who had recovered from COVID-19.

The rearrangement joins TRBV30 to TRBJ2-7; D uncertain. Looked up from germline, CDR1 is GTSNPN and CDR2 is SVGIG (reference sequence). The CDR3 is made up of 13 amino acids. V shed 6 bases and J shed 5 bases, with 17 bases lying between them. The CDR3 DNA reads TGTGCCTGCTTGAGGCTCCCAATGGACGAGCAGTACTTC. It specifies CACLRLPMDEQYF.

This chain links TRBV28 with TRBJ2-7; 9 bases are a match to TRBD1. With V trimmed by 7 bases and J by 0 bases, 7 bases remained unmatched. From germline, CDR1 is MDHEN and CDR2 SYDVKM. This CDR3 contains 15 residues. The CDR3 region is CASKGGTGFSYEQYF. The CDR3 bases are TGTGCCAGCAAGGGCGGGACAGGGTTCTCCTACGAGCAGTACTTC. Drawing the rest from reference TRBV28 and TRBJ2-7, the complete variable domain is DVKVTQSSRYLVKRTGEKVFLECVQDMDHENMFWYRQDPGLGLRLIYFSYDVKMKEKGDIPEGYSVSREKKERFSLILESASTNQTSMYLCASKGGTGFSYEQYFGPGTRLTVT.

The rearrangement joins TRBV2 to TRBJ2-5; the D gene is possibly TRBD1 (6 bases). Per germline, CDR1 SNHLY and CDR2 FYNNEI. Trimming stripped 7 bases from V and 3 bases from J, with 12 bases between. The CDR3 is made up of 13 amino acids. CDR3 bases: TGTGCCAGCACCCTGGACAGAGAAGAGACCCAGTACTTC. It specifies CASTLDREETQYF.

This chain connects TRBV16 to TRBJ1-1; tentative D call: TRBD1 (5 bases). Between the trimmed V and J ends, which lost 3 bases and 4 bases, there was a span of 9 bases. Germline loops: CDR1 KGHSY, CDR2 FQNENV. The CDR3 runs to 13 residues. CDR3 coding DNA: TGTGCCAGCAGCCAGGCCGGGGGCACTGAAGCTTTCTTT. Translating gives CASSQAGGTEAFF. Full variable domain (remainder filled in from reference TRBV16 and TRBJ1-1): GEEVAQTPKHLVRGEGQKAKLYCAPIKGHSYVFWYQQVLKNEFKFLISFQNENVFDETGMPKERFSAKCLPNSPCSLEIQATKLEDSAVYFCASSQAGGTEAFFGQGTRLTVV.

The chain links TRBV27 to TRBJ2-7; D is possibly TRBD2 (6 bases). Germline CDR1 MNHEY, CDR2 SMNVEV (reference sequence). Between the trimmed V and J ends, which lost 1 base and 2 bases, there was a span of 12 bases. This CDR3 has 15 residues. DNA of the CDR3: TGTGCCAGCAGTTTATGGGGCGGGAAGACCTACGAGCAGTACTTC. This sequence encodes CASSLWGGKTYEQYF.

The rearrangement joins TRBV10-3 to TRBJ2-7; 9 bases map to TRBD2. Germline V gene data show CDR1 as ENHRY and CDR2 as SYGVKD. V lost 6 bases and J lost 1; bases outside the gene matches: 7. The CDR3 runs 15 residues. CDR3: CAIRPYSGGSYEQYF. The CDR3 bases are TGTGCCATCAGGCCGTATAGCGGGGGTTCCTACGAGCAGTACTTC.

V is TRBV4-1 and J is TRBJ1-1; D call uncertain. Germline CDR1 is MGHRA and CDR2 is YSYEKL. This CDR3 region has 17 residues. Deletions cut 1 base from V and 1 base from J, with 16 bases between. CDR3 nucleotides: TGCGCCAGCAGCCAAGTGAGGGCAGGCCGGGAGAACACTGAAGCTTTCTTT. Protein product: CASSQVRAGRENTEAFF.

This clone was observed a single time. The V and J genes are TRBV7-9 and TRBJ2-5; 9 positions match TRBD2. The CDR3 is 15 amino acids. V dropped 1 base and J dropped 5; count of bases not matched to a gene: 5. Per the germline V gene, CDR1 is SEHNR and CDR2 is FQNEAQ (reference sequence). The CDR3 loop is CASSLVAGAPETQYF. Written as DNA, the CDR3 is TGTGCCAGCAGCTTAGTAGCGGGGGCCCCCGAGACCCAGTACTTC.

In this sample, this clone turned up a few times. The chain is built from TRBV24-1 and TRBJ2-1, with 9 bases aligning to TRBD1. V was clipped by 6 bases and J by 7 bases; unmatched bases: 6. The germline gives CDR1 KGHDR, CDR2 SFDVKD. The CDR3 is made up of 14 amino acids. The CDR3, as DNA: TGTGCCACCAGTACGGGGACAGGGTGGAATGAGCAGTTCTTC. Translating gives CATSTGTGWNEQFF.

The chain is built from TRBV28 and TRBJ2-7; 7 positions match TRBD1. V lost 4 bases, J lost 5 bases, and 5 bases stayed unmatched. Germline V lookup: CDR1 MDHEN, CDR2 SYDVKM. The CDR3 has 13 amino acids. DNA for the CDR3: TGTGCCAGCAGTTACTTAGGGGGCAACGAGCAGTACTTC. Residues: CASSYLGGNEQYF.